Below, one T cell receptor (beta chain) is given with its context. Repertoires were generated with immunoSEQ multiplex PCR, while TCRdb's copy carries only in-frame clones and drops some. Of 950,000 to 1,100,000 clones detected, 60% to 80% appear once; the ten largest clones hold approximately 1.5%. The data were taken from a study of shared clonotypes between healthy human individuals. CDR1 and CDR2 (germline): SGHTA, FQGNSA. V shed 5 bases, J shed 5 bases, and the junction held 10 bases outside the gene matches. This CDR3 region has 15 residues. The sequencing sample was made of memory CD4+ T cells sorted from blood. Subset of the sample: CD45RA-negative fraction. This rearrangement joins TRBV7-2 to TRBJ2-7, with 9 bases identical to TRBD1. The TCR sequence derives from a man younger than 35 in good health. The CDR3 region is CASSTQPGQGNEQYF. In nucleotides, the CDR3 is TGTGCCAGCAGCACTCAACCGGGACAGGGAAACGAGCAGTACTTC.